The 12 T cell receptor beta chains reported below all come from one sample, sequenced in a study of cytomegalovirus exposure and HLA in healthy donors. Sequenced by immunoSEQ multiplex PCR; TCRdb stores in-frame clones only, minus some. The data contain some 130,000 clones, roughly four fifths of them seen just once; the ten biggest clones take up roughly 30%. Input material: PBMCs. All receptors come from a man aged 25 to 40 in good health and CMV-seropositive.

This chain uses TRBV6-1 with TRBJ1-5, with a possible D match to TRBD1 (5 bases). Per germline, CDR1 MNHNS and CDR2 SASEGT. This CDR3 spans 14 amino acids. V was trimmed by 6 bases and J by 6 bases, leaving 15 bases between them. CDR3 in amino acids: CASSKGYRSQPQHF. The CDR3, as DNA: TGTGCCAGCAGCAAGGGGTATCGCAGTCAGCCCCAGCATTTT.

The V gene is TRBV7-2, the J gene TRBJ2-3; 8 nucleotides line up with TRBD2. Germline V gene lookup returns CDR1 SGHTA and CDR2 FQGNSA. This CDR3 is 18 amino acids long. V lost 1 base, J lost 0 bases, and 9 bases stayed unmatched. CDR3 sequence: CASSLEVGGATSTDTQYF. CDR3 bases: TGTGCCAGCAGCTTAGAGGTCGGGGGGGCAACTAGCACAGATACGCAGTATTTT.

This clone came up a few times. This rearrangement joins TRBV5-4 to TRBJ1-5; D perhaps matches TRBD1 (5 bases). The CDR3 has 17 residues. Germline CDR1 is SGHNT and CDR2 is YYREEE (reference sequence). V was pared by 0 bases and J by 3 bases, with 16 bases between. CDR3 sequence (DNA): TGTGCCAGCAGCTTGGGGGGCAGCTATGGGAACAATCAGCCCCAGCATTTT. As protein: CASSLGGSYGNNQPQHF. Together with reference TRBV5-4 and TRBJ1-5, the CDR3 gives the full variable domain: ETGVTQSPTHLIKTRGQQVTLRCSSQSGHNTVSWYQQALGQGPQFIFQYYREEENGRGNFPPRFSGLQFPNYSSELNVNALELDDSALYLCASSLGGSYGNNQPQHFGDGTRLSIL.

V usage is TRBV6-5 and J usage is TRBJ1-1, with 10 bases identical to TRBD1. Germline V CDR1 and CDR2: MNHEY, SVGAGI. The CDR3 has 14 amino acids. The V segment lost 5 bases and the J segment 4 bases; nucleotides outside the gene matches: 4. CDR3 sequence: CASSKRQGATEAFF. DNA for the CDR3: TGTGCCAGCAGTAAAAGACAGGGGGCCACTGAAGCTTTCTTT.

The V gene is TRBV16, the J gene TRBJ1-2; the D gene is possibly TRBD1 (6 bases). Germline V gene data show CDR1 as KGHSY and CDR2 as FQNENV. With 0 bases removed from V and 5 bases from J, the gap between germline ends came to 16 bases. The CDR3 length is 16 residues. The CDR3 sequence is CASSQSAGATFYGYTF. For the CDR3, the DNA is TGTGCCAGCAGCCAATCGGCAGGGGCGACTTTTTATGGCTACACCTTC. Using reference TRBV16 and TRBJ1-2 for the parts outside the CDR3, the full variable domain is GEEVAQTPKHLVRGEGQKAKLYCAPIKGHSYVFWYQQVLKNEFKFLISFQNENVFDETGMPKERFSAKCLPNSPCSLEIQATKLEDSAVYFCASSQSAGATFYGYTFGSGTRLTVV.

The chain is built from TRBV5-4 and TRBJ2-3; a weak D match, TRBD2 (6 bases). This CDR3 is 13 amino acids long. Germline V CDR1 and CDR2: SGHNT, YYREEE (reference sequence). Trimming removed 3 bases at V and 2 bases at J, with 7 bases between. The CDR3 DNA reads as TGTGCCAGCAGCTGGGGGGTCACAGATACGCAGTATTTT. Translating it yields CASSWGVTDTQYF.

This chain joins TRBV5-4 and TRBJ2-5, with TRBD2 matching 12 bases. This CDR3 region has 15 residues. J lost 5 bases, V lost 4 bases, and 6 bases had no gene match. The germline CDR1 and CDR2 sequences are SGHNT and YYREEE (reference sequence). CDR3 sequence reads: CASSSTSGRRETQYF. The CDR3 DNA reads TGTGCCAGCAGCAGTACTAGCGGGAGGAGGGAGACCCAGTACTTC.

This clone is a singleton in its sample. V usage is TRBV30 and J usage is TRBJ2-1; 12 nucleotides line up with TRBD2. Unmatched junction bases numbered 4, after V lost 1 base and J lost 6 bases. The CDR3 consists of 15 residues. From germline, CDR1 is GTSNPN and CDR2 SVGIG (reference sequence). CDR3 nucleotide sequence: TGTGCCTGGAGTGCAGGACTAGCGGGATCCAATGAGCAGTTCTTC. The encoded protein is CAWSAGLAGSNEQFF.

The chain uses TRBV19 and TRBJ2-7; TRBD1 matches at 10 bases. With 7 bases clipped from V and 2 bases from J, the junction kept 5 bases outside the gene matches. The CDR3 contains 14 residues. The germline CDR1 and CDR2 sequences are LNHDA and SQIVND (reference sequence). The CDR3 nucleotides are TGTGCCAGTAAGTGGGGACAGGGGCCCTACGAGCAGTACTTC. The encoded protein is CASKWGQGPYEQYF.

The chain links TRBV6-5 to TRBJ2-3; 7 nucleotides agree with TRBD1. Germline lookup yields CDR1 MNHEY and CDR2 SVGAGI. The V gene end was trimmed by 7 bases and the J gene end by 4 bases; junction bases not matched to a gene: 11. This CDR3 contains 15 residues. In nucleotides, the CDR3 is TGTGCCAGCAAATCATCCGGGACAGCTCCAGATACGCAGTATTTT. It translates to CASKSSGTAPDTQYF.

The gene calls are TRBV6-6 and TRBJ1-2; D gene unclear. The CDR3 spans 14 residues. Germline V gene sequence: CDR1 MNHNY, CDR2 SVGAGI (reference sequence). Trimming took off 4 bases at V and 3 bases at J, with 12 bases between the two ends. CDR3 bases: TGTGCCAGCAGTTCCTACGACAACGACTATGGCTACACCTTC. Amino acid sequence: CASSSYDNDYGYTF.

The V gene is TRBV7-8, the J gene TRBJ2-7, with TRBD1 identical over 7 bases. The CDR3 runs to 15 residues. Germline CDR1 and CDR2: SGHVS and FQNEAQ. Trimming cost V 7 bases and J 0 bases; bases outside gene matches: 9. CDR3 nucleotides: TGTGCCAGCACCAAGGGGACAGCCGACTCCTACGAGCAGTACTTC. Translated: CASTKGTADSYEQYF. Drawing the rest from reference TRBV7-8 and TRBJ2-7, the complete variable domain is GAGVSQSPRYKVAKRGQDVALRCDPISGHVSLFWYQQALGQGPEFLTYFQNEAQLDKSGLPSDRFFAERPEGSVSTLKIQRTQQEDSAVYLCASTKGTADSYEQYFGPGTRLTVT.